Listed here is a single T cell receptor (beta chain). Its antigen remains unknown. Every donor had blood drawn once into heparin, around 120 mL on average. These data belong to a study of beta chain features in type 1 diabetes. Study-wide points: When VDJ junctions were examined, type 1 diabetes patients showed fewer insertions and more deletions. Moderate but significant shortening of TCRB CDR3s was recorded in all four CD4+ subsets from Type 1 diabetes patients. PCR might favor shorter templates, equally in patients and controls.

Isolated RNA was reverse transcribed in full, so expressed TCRB transcripts were sequenced. TCRdb keeps only in-frame clones here, not all; method: immunoSEQ multiplex PCR. The sample holds 390,000 or so clones, 14% seen once. Looked up from germline, CDR1 is MNHEY and CDR2 is SMNVEV (reference sequence). This CDR3 comprises 13 residues. V lost 3 bases and J 8 bases, leaving 11 bases between the germline ends. The TCR was taken from a man between 25 and 39 years old in good health. The chain has TRBV27 and TRBJ1-3, with D possibly TRBD1 on 5 matching bases. The sequencing sample was made of naive CD4+ T cells from blood. The CDR3 nucleotides are TGTGCCAGCAGTTTTTCCAGGGCGGACACCATATATTTT. It is translated as CASSFSRADTIYF.